This TCR beta chain originates from a study of cytotoxic CD8 clonotypes in ibrutinib-treated CLL. Study information: Response material was collected after a median approximately 12 months of treatment, range 6 to 36. A mean of approximately 260,000 productive templates and over 75,000 productive rearrangements was obtained per sample. Broader study findings: Clonality measured at baseline exceeded age-matched healthy donors, tracking circulating CD8+ T-cell counts.

This clone showed up just a few times. Its antigen remains unknown. TCRdb's copy holds only in-frame clones and misses some; the assay was immunoSEQ multiplex PCR. This sample has about 140,000 clones, with approximately 80% found just once. The source of this sequence is a human donor with chronic lymphocytic leukemia. The sequenced sample was PBMCs, obtained after 12 months of ibrutinib treatment.

CDR3 sequence (DNA): TGTGCCAGCAGTTTAAGACATCCTAAGCAGCCCCAGCATTTT. Protein product: CASSLRHPKQPQHF. V and J are TRBV28 and TRBJ1-5, with D hard to call. The V end was cut by 2 bases, the J end by 7 bases, with 12 bases between. The CDR3 is made up of 14 amino acids. Germline V gene data show CDR1 as MDHEN and CDR2 as SYDVKM.